The 13 T cell receptor beta chains below come from one sample, sequenced in a study of blood T cell repertoires in COVID-19. Method: immunoSEQ multiplex PCR; TCRdb's copy keeps in-frame clones and lacks some. The sample records 200,000 to 250,000 clones, about four fifths being singletons. Sequencing used PBMCs or T cells enriched from blood (not recorded which). The receptors come from a woman between 50 and 59 years old who had been exposed to COVID-19.

This clone was seen repeatedly, ten times or more. The genes are TRBV10-3 and TRBJ1-5, with D possibly matching TRBD1 (5 bases). CDR1 and CDR2 from the germline V gene are ENHRY and SYGVKD. V lost 8 bases to trimming and J lost 6 bases, with 14 bases between them. CDR3 length: 13 amino acids. The CDR3 DNA sequence: TGTGCCATCGTTCGGGGGAAAGGTCAGCCCCAGCATTTT. Encoded protein: CAIVRGKGQPQHF.

V and J are TRBV2 and TRBJ2-2; D uncertain. This CDR3 contains 12 residues. Between the trimmed V and J ends, which lost 6 bases and 5 bases, there was a span of 7 bases. Germline-derived CDR1 and CDR2 are SNHLY and FYNNEI. The chain's CDR3 is CASSLITGELFF. CDR3 DNA: TGTGCCAGCAGCCTTATAACCGGGGAGCTGTTTTTT.

The chain links TRBV27 to TRBJ1-1, with D possibly matching TRBD1 (5 bases). Trimming took 2 bases from V and 0 from J, leaving 16 bases between them. CDR1 MNHEY and CDR2 SMNVEV come from the germline V gene (reference sequence). The CDR3 is made up of 17 amino acids. CDR3 protein: CASSLGGGGIMNTEAFF. The CDR3 DNA reads TGTGCCAGCAGTTTAGGTGGGGGGGGGATCATGAACACTGAAGCTTTCTTT.

The chain employs TRBV5-6 and TRBJ2-4, with D unresolved. The CDR3 is 19 amino acids. The V and J ends lost 2 bases and 2 bases respectively, with 23 bases between them. The germline CDR1 and CDR2 sequences are SGHDT and YYEEEE. CDR3 DNA: TGTGCCAGCAGCTTATCACAGCACCACCTTAAATACCCCAAAAACATTCAGTACTTC. It codes for CASSLSQHHLKYPKNIQYF.

The chain links TRBV9 to TRBJ2-7; TRBD1 agrees at 8 bases. This CDR3 is 13 amino acids long. J was trimmed by 3 bases and V by 4 bases; bases with no gene match: 3. Looked up from germline, CDR1 is SGDLS and CDR2 is YYNGEE. The CDR3 reads CASSPGQDYEQYF. The CDR3 bases are TGTGCCAGCAGCCCGGGACAGGACTACGAGCAGTACTTC.

J is TRBJ1-1 and V is TRBV11-2; tentative D call: TRBD1 (5 bases). V shed 5 bases and J shed 4 bases, with 20 bases lying between them. The CDR3 contains 16 residues. Looked up from germline, CDR1 is SGHAT and CDR2 is FQNNGV. The CDR3 spells CASSPTVFNGRTEAFF. The CDR3 nucleotides read TGTGCCAGCAGCCCGACAGTTTTCAACGGCCGCACTGAAGCTTTCTTT.

The chain uses TRBV19 and TRBJ1-6, with TRBD1 matching 7 bases. The length of the CDR3 is 15 residues. Germline V gives CDR1 LNHDA, CDR2 SQIVND (reference sequence). V lost 9 bases, J lost 6 bases, and 11 bases stayed unmatched. CDR3: CASRSAGGLNSPLHF. In DNA form, the CDR3 reads TGTGCCAGCAGGTCGGCAGGGGGACTTAATTCACCCCTCCACTTT.

This rearrangement joins TRBV6-2 or TRBV6-3 to TRBJ2-1, with TRBD2 as a possible D gene (5 bases). V was clipped by 2 bases and J by 0 bases, with 8 bases between them. The CDR3 is 15 residues long. Germline assignment: CDR1 MNHEY and CDR2 SVGEGT. CDR3 bases: TGTGCCAGCAGTTACGATGGGAGCTCCTACAATGAGCAGTTCTTC. Amino acid sequence: CASSYDGSSYNEQFF.

This clone was recorded only once. This chain joins TRBV19 and TRBJ1-6; 10 bases map to TRBD1. Germline CDR1 is LNHDA and CDR2 is SQIVND (reference sequence). This CDR3 contains 16 residues. V gave up 1 base and J gave up 10 bases; unmatched junction bases: 7. The CDR3 sequence: CASSIAWTGGRSPLHF. Written as DNA, the CDR3 is TGTGCCAGTAGTATAGCCTGGACAGGGGGGAGGTCACCCCTCCACTTT.

The sample holds one count of this clone. The chain uses TRBV19 and TRBJ2-2; TRBD2 might be the D (6 bases). V was trimmed by 10 bases and J by 7 bases, leaving 10 bases between them. Per the germline V gene, CDR1 is LNHDA and CDR2 is SQIVND (reference sequence). The CDR3 runs 11 residues. The DNA for the CDR3 is TGTGCCAAGGGAGGAGTCGGGGAGCTGTTTTTT. It yields the protein CAKGGVGELFF. Full variable domain (rest looked up from reference TRBV19 and TRBJ2-2): DGGITQSPKYLFRKEGQNVTLSCEQNLNHDAMYWYRQDPGQGLRLIYYSQIVNDFQKGDIAEGYSVSREKKESFPLTVTSAQKNPTAFYLCAKGGVGELFFGEGSRLTVL.

This clone was recorded only once. CDR3 sequence (DNA): TGTGCCAGTAGTATTTCAGGGGCACGGGGGGGAGCTTTCTTT. It specifies CASSISGARGGAFF. The chain employs TRBV19 and TRBJ1-1; D is perhaps TRBD1 (6 bases). With 3 bases removed from V and 10 bases from J, the gap between germline ends came to 18 bases. This CDR3 has 14 residues. Germline V gene sequence: CDR1 LNHDA, CDR2 SQIVND (reference sequence).

This rearrangement joins TRBV18 to TRBJ2-7, with a possible D match to TRBD2 (6 bases). Deletions cut 3 bases from V and 2 bases from J, with 8 bases between. The germline CDR1 and CDR2 sequences are KGHSH and LQKENI. CDR3 size: 13 residues. The CDR3 bases are TGTGCCAGCTCACCGTGGGGGGCCTACGAGCAGTACTTC. Encoded protein: CASSPWGAYEQYF. Using reference TRBV18 and TRBJ2-7 for the parts outside the CDR3, the full variable domain is NAGVMQNPRHLVRRRGQEARLRCSPMKGHSHVYWYRQLPEEGLKFMVYLQKENIIDESGMPKERFSAEFPKEGPSILRIQQVVRGDSAAYFCASSPWGAYEQYFGPGTRLTVT.

This chain uses TRBV4-1 with TRBJ1-3; unclear D gene. Between the trimmed V and J ends, which lost 4 bases and 4 bases, there was a span of 17 bases. The germline gives CDR1 MGHRA, CDR2 YSYEKL. The CDR3 is 16 amino acids. The CDR3 loop reads CASSPNLSGVGNTIYF. CDR3 sequence (DNA): TGCGCCAGCAGCCCGAACCTATCAGGCGTCGGAAACACCATATATTTT.